This TCR beta chain was documented in a study of blood T cell repertoires in COVID-19. TCRdb keeps only in-frame clones here, not all; method: immunoSEQ multiplex PCR. This table has around 89,000 clones, about 87% appearing once. The receptor comes from a man aged 55 to 69 with acute or convalescent COVID-19. Input material: peripheral blood.

CDR3: CASRTGSVGELFF. CDR3 DNA: TGTGCCAGTCGCACAGGATCGGTCGGGGAGCTGTTTTTT. The chain carries TRBV19 and TRBJ2-2; D perhaps matches TRBD1 (5 bases). Per the germline V gene, CDR1 is LNHDA and CDR2 is SQIVND (reference sequence). The CDR3 runs 13 residues. The V end was cut by 8 bases, the J end by 7 bases, with 14 bases between.